In its sample, the clone carrying this T cell receptor (beta chain) was seen many times. Its antigen is not identified. Via MiXCR, TCRdb re-called the reads, giving one row per CDR3 protein. Of a few hundred thousand distinct CDR3 sequences listed, about 35% were seen once; the top ten hold around an eighth. The data derive from a study of T cell repertoires in cytomegalovirus infection. Between the trimmed V and J ends, which lost 0 bases and 10 bases, there was a span of 5 bases. The CDR3 contains 10 residues. Germline assignment: CDR1 SQVTM and CDR2 ANQGSEA. Source: cultured PBMCs, taken from culture after CMV antigen stimulation. The receptor's source is a human donor in good health (CMV status not recorded). Some clones in this sample may be carry-over from other donors' samples. This rearrangement joins TRBV29-1 to TRBJ2-3; D ambiguous. For the CDR3, the DNA is TGCAGCGTTGAAGACTCGGCGCAGTATTTT. Its translation is CSVEDSAQYF.